These T cell receptor beta chains were read from a single sample in a study of CD8 T cells in Susac syndrome. One entry per CDR3 protein, called by TCRdb with MiXCR from the immunoSEQ multiplex PCR reads. The table lists about 200,000 distinct CDR3 sequences, 95% of them singletons. The sample consisted of CD4+ T cells from PBMCs. The receptors shown here come from a human donor in good health. Each CDR3 is given with its conserved first and last residue. D genes are given only for firm matches. The size of a clone is reported for some rows only, either as once, few or many, or as a class for expanded clones.

size	J	V	length	D	DNA	CDR3
-	TRBJ1-2	TRBV4-1	12	-	TGCGCCAGCAGCCAAGACGGGAATGGCTACACCTTC	CASSQDGNGYTF
-	TRBJ2-1	TRBV29-1	13	TRBD1	TGCAGCGTTGGTCGGACAGGGGGTAATGAGCAGTTCTTC	CSVGRTGGNEQFF
-	TRBJ2-1	TRBV20-1	16	TRBD2	TGCAGTGCTCAAGGGACTAGCGGGAGTACCTACAATGAGCAGTTCTTC	CSAQGTSGSTYNEQFF
-	TRBJ2-4	TRBV15	15	TRBD1	TGTGCCACCAGCACTGTGTCAGGGGGTCGGTCGATTCAGTACTTC	CATSTVSGGRSIQYF
-	TRBJ2-1	TRBV20-1	16	TRBD2	TGCAGTGCTAGAGATCCACTAGCGGGAGTAAGGAATGAGCAGTTCTTC	CSARDPLAGVRNEQFF
-	TRBJ2-1	TRBV20-1	15	-	TGCAGTGCTAGAGATATGGCGGAGATATACAATGAGCAGTTCTTC	CSARDMAEIYNEQFF
-	TRBJ2-5	TRBV5-6	15	TRBD2	TGTGCCAGCAGCTTGTTATCGGGAGGTGGGAAGACCCAGTACTTC	CASSLLSGGGKTQYF
once	TRBJ1-1	TRBV27	16	TRBD1	TGTGCCAGCAGGATATGGTCGGACAGGTTGAACACTGAAGCTTTCTTT	CASRIWSDRLNTEAFF
-	TRBJ2-3	TRBV10-3	14	TRBD2	TGTGCCATCCGGACTAGCGGTACCACAGATACGCAGTATTTT	CAIRTSGTTDTQYF
-	TRBJ2-3	TRBV7-9	16	-	TGTGCCAGCAGCTTAGCGCTGGGAGAGGAGTTCGATACGCAGTATTTT	CASSLALGEEFDTQYF
-	TRBJ1-1	TRBV6-2/TRBV6-3	15	-	TGTGCCAGCAGTTACGGGGAGCAGGGTAACACTGAAGCTTTCTTT	CASSYGEQGNTEAFF
-	TRBJ2-5	TRBV12-3/TRBV12-4	14	-	TGTGCCAGCAGTTTAATGAGGAGCCAAGAGACCCAGTACTTC	CASSLMRSQETQYF
-	TRBJ2-3	TRBV9	13	-	TGTGCCAGCAGGTCGGTGAGCGCAGATACGCAGTATTTT	CASRSVSADTQYF
-	TRBJ2-5	TRBV29-1	14	-	TGCAGCGTTGAAGAAGCGTCCCGCCTGGAGACCCAGTACTTC	CSVEEASRLETQYF
-	TRBJ1-1	TRBV3-1	14	-	TGTGCCAGCAGCCAAGAGGGTCGGGGCACTGAAGCTTTCTTT	CASSQEGRGTEAFF
-	TRBJ1-5	TRBV18	16	-	TGTGCCAGCTCACCAACAGTCCCTGGGAGCAATCAGCCCCAGCATTTT	CASSPTVPGSNQPQHF
-	TRBJ1-2	TRBV5-1	15	TRBD1	TGCGCCAGCAGCTTGGATGGGACAGGGGTCGGGGGCTACACCTTC	CASSLDGTGVGGYTF
-	TRBJ2-6	TRBV29-1	17	TRBD1	TGCAGCGTCGCATCCGGGACAGGGGGGCCTGGGGCCAACGTCCTGACTTTC	CSVASGTGGPGANVLTF
-	TRBJ2-1	TRBV18	15	TRBD1	TGTGCCAGCTCAACAACCGGGACAGGGTACAATGAGCAGTTCTTC	CASSTTGTGYNEQFF
-	TRBJ2-7	TRBV20-1	13	-	TGCAGTGCCGAGGGGGAGAGGAGCTACGAGCAGTACTTC	CSAEGERSYEQYF
-	TRBJ2-2	TRBV6-1	14	-	TGTGCCAGCAGGGGACTGCCCTCTGGCGGGGAGCTGTTTTTT	CASRGLPSGGELFF
-	TRBJ2-1	TRBV20-1	14	-	TGCAGTGCTAGATTGGCAGGCCGGAACAATGAGCAGTTCTTC	CSARLAGRNNEQFF
-	TRBJ1-4	TRBV12-3/TRBV12-4	11	-	TGTGCCAGCAGTGTCAAGGAAAAACTGTTTTTT	CASSVKEKLFF
-	TRBJ2-1	TRBV20-1	17	TRBD2	TGCAGTGCTTCTGCGGCGGGAGCCCTCGTCGCCTACAATGAGCAGTTCTTC	CSASAAGALVAYNEQFF
-	TRBJ2-4	TRBV7-2	13	-	TGTGCCAGCAGTCTCGGGACGTCGGACATTCAGTACTTC	CASSLGTSDIQYF
-	TRBJ1-1	TRBV20-1	13	-	TGCAGTGCTAGAGATCGGAGGAACACTGAAGCTTTCTTT	CSARDRRNTEAFF
once	TRBJ1-5	TRBV30	14	-	TGTGCCTGGAGTCAAGGGACCCCAGGTCAGCCCCAGCATTTT	CAWSQGTPGQPQHF
-	TRBJ2-7	TRBV10-3	12	-	TGTGCCATCAGTGAGTCATCCTACGAGCAGTACTTC	CAISESSYEQYF
-	TRBJ2-5	TRBV28	15	TRBD1	TGTGCCAGCAGTTCCCACTGGACAGGCGCGGAGACCCAGTACTTC	CASSSHWTGAETQYF